This T cell receptor (beta chain) was recovered during a study of T cells in localized non-small cell lung cancer. Study findings and constraints: Longer overall survival was associated with a higher density of T cells in the blood. Within adjacent lung there appeared a median roughly 60 of the top 100 tumor clones. Of the tissues analyzed, uninvolved adjacent lung showed maximal T cell clonality, greater than tumor.

Notes on this clone: The antigen is undetermined.

Some clones are missing from TCRdb's copy, which holds only in-frame ones; the method was immunoSEQ multiplex PCR. Of around 90,000 clones listed, roughly 80% are singletons. The sequenced sample was PBMCs, obtained before any cancer treatment. This TCR derives from a man aged 35 to 69 with stage II squamous cell lung carcinoma.

The CDR3 region has the DNA TGTGCCAGCAGCCAAGGGGGGGCTGGTGCTAATGAAAAACTGTTTTTT. Translated, it gives CASSQGGAGANEKLFF. The chain has TRBV14 and TRBJ1-4; the D gene is possibly TRBD1 (6 bases). The CDR3 spans 16 residues. V was clipped by 1 base and J by 3 bases, with 12 bases between them. From germline, CDR1 is SGHDN and CDR2 FVKESK. The complete variable domain, with remaining parts taken from reference TRBV14 and TRBJ1-4, reads EAGVTQFPSHSVIEKGQTVTLRCDPISGHDNLYWYRRVMGKEIKFLLHFVKESKQDESGMPNNRFLAERTGGTYSTLKVQPAELEDSGVYFCASSQGGAGANEKLFFGSGTQLSVL.